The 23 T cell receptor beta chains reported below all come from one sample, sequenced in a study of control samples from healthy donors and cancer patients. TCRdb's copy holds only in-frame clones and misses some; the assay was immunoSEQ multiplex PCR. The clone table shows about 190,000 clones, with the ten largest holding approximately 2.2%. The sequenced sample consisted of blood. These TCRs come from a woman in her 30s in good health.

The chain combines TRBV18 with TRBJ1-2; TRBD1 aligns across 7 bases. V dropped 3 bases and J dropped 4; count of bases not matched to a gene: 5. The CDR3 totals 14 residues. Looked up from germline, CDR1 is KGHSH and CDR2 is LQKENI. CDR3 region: CASSPGTVLYGYTF. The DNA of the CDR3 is TGTGCCAGCTCACCGGGGACAGTCCTCTATGGCTACACCTTC.

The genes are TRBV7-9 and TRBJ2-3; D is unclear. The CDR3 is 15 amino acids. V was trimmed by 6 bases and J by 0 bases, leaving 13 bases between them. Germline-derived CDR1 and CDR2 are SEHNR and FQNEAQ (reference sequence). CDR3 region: CASRAPESSTDTQYF. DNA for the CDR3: TGTGCCAGCAGGGCACCCGAGTCGAGCACAGATACGCAGTATTTT.

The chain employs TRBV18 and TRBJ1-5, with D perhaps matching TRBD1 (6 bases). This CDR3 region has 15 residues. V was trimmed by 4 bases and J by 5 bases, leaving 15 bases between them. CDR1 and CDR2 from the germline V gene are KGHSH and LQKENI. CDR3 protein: CASSLFRGGDQPQHF. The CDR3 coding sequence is TGTGCCAGCTCACTTTTTAGAGGGGGTGATCAGCCCCAGCATTTT.

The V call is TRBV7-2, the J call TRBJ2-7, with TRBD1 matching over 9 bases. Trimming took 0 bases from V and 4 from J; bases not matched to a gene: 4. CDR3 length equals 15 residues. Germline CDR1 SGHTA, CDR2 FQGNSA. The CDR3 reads CASSLARDRVYEQYF. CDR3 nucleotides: TGTGCCAGCAGCTTAGCTCGGGACAGGGTTTACGAGCAGTACTTC.

CDR3 DNA: TGTGCTAGTGGGGGACAGGGGGAAGAGACCCAGTACTTC. Translated: CASGGQGEETQYF. This chain uses TRBV12-5 with TRBJ2-5, with 11 bases matching TRBD1. Germline CDR1 and CDR2: LGHNT and FRNRAP. J was trimmed by 3 bases and V by 6 bases; bases with no gene match: 0. This CDR3 has 13 amino acids.

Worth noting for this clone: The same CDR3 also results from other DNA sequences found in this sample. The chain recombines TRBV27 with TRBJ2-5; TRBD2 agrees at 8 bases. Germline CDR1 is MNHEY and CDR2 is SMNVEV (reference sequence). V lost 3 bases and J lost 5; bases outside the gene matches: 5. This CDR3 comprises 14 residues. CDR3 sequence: CASSFGGAGETQYF. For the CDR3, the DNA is TGTGCCAGCAGTTTCGGGGGGGCTGGTGAGACCCAGTACTTC.

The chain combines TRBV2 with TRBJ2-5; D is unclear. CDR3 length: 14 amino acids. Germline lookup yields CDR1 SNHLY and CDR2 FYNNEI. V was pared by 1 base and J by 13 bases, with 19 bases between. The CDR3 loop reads CASSEVISAAPAYF. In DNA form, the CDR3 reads TGTGCCAGCAGTGAAGTTATTTCGGCGGCCCCCGCGTACTTC.

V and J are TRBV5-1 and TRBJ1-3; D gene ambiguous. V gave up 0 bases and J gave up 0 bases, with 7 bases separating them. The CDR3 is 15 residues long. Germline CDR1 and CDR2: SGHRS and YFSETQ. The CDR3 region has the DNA TGCGCCAGCAGCTTGGGGTTACTCTCTGGAAACACCATATATTTT. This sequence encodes CASSLGLLSGNTIYF.

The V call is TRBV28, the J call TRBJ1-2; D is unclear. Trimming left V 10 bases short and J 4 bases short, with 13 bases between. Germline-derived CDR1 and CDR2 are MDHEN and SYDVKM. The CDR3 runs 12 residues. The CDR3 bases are TGTGCCACCACGAGAACCCCCTATGGCTACACCTTC. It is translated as CATTRTPYGYTF.

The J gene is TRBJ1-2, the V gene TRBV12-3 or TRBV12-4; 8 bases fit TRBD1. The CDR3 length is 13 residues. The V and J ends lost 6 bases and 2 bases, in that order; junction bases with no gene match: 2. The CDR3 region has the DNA TGTGCCAGCAGCCGGACAGGGAACTATGGCTACACCTTC. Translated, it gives CASSRTGNYGYTF.

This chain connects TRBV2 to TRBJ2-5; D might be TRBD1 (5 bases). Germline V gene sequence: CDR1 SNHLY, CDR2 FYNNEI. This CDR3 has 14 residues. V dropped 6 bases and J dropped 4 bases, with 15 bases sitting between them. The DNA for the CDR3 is TGTGCCAGCAGCCTCAGGGTAATGGGAGAGACCCAGTACTTC. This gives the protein CASSLRVMGETQYF.

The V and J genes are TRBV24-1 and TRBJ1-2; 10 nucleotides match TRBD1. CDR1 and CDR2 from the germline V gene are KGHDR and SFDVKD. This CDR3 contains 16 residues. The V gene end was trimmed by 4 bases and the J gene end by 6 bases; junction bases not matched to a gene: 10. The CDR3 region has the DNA TGTGCCACCAGTGACGTCCCGGGACAGGGGCCCCATGGCTACACCTTC. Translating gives CATSDVPGQGPHGYTF.

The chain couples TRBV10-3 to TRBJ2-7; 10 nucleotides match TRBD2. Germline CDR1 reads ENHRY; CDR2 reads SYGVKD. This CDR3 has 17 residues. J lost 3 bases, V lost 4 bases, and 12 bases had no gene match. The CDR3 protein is CAISGSTSGEVGYEQYF. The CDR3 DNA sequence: TGTGCCATCAGTGGTTCTACTAGCGGGGAAGTAGGCTACGAGCAGTACTTC.

CDR3 in DNA: TGTGCCAGCAGCTTGGGGCAGATACGCCGTGAAGCTTTCTTT. Amino acid sequence: CASSLGQIRREAFF. The chain combines TRBV5-6 with TRBJ1-1; D is unresolved. From germline, CDR1 is SGHDT and CDR2 YYEEEE. The length of the CDR3 is 14 residues. Trimming stripped 0 bases from V and 7 bases from J, with 13 bases between.

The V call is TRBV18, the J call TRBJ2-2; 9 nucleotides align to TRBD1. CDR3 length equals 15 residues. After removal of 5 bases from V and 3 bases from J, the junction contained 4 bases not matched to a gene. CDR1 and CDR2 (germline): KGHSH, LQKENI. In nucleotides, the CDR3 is TGTGCCAGCTCAGAAGGACAGGGGCACACCGGGGAGCTGTTTTTT. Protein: CASSEGQGHTGELFF. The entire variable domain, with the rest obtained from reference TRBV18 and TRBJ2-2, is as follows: NAGVMQNPRHLVRRRGQEARLRCSPMKGHSHVYWYRQLPEEGLKFMVYLQKENIIDESGMPKERFSAEFPKEGPSILRIQQVVRGDSAAYFCASSEGQGHTGELFFGEGSRLTVL.

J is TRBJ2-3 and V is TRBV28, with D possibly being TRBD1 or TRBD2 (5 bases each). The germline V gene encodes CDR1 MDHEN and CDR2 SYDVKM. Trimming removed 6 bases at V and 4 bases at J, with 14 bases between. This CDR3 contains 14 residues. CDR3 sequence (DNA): TGTGCCAGCAGCCGGGGCTCGGGCCCAGATACGCAGTATTTT. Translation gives CASSRGSGPDTQYF.

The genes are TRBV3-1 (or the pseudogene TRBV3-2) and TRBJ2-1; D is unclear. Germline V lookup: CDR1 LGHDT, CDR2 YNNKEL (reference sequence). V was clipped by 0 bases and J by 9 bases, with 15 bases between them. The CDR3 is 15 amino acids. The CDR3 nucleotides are TGTGCCAGCAGCCAAGATATTGGTGGATGGGGTGAGCAGTTCTTC. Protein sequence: CASSQDIGGWGEQFF.

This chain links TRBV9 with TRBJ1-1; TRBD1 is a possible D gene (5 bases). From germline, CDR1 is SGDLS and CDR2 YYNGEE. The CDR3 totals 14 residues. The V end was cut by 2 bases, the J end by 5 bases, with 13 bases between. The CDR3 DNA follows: TGTGCCAGCAGCGTCATCAGTGGGACGACTGAAGCTTTCTTT. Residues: CASSVISGTTEAFF.

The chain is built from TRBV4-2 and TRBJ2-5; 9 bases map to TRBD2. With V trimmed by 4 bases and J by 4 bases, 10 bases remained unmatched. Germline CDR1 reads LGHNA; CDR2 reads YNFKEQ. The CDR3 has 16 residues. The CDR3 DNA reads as TGTGCCAGCAGCCCCCTTGGGCGGGGGGGCCGAGAGACCCAGTACTTC. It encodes CASSPLGRGGRETQYF.

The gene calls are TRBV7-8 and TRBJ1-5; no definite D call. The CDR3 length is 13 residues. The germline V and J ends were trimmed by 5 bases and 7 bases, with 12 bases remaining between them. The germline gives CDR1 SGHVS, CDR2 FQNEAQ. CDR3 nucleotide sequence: TGTGCCAGCAGCGGAGCAAGTGGGCAGCCCCAGCATTTT. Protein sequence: CASSGASGQPQHF.

This CDR3 reads CASSLVSGTYQPQHF. For the CDR3, the DNA is TGTGCCAGCAGCTTAGTTTCGGGCACGTATCAGCCCCAGCATTTT. This chain links TRBV7-2 with TRBJ1-5; D call uncertain. V was clipped by 1 base and J by 5 bases, with 12 bases between them. CDR1 and CDR2 (germline): SGHTA, FQGNSA. The CDR3 sequence is 15 residues long. The full variable domain, in which reference TRBV7-2 and TRBJ1-5 provide the parts outside the CDR3, is GAGVSQSPSNKVTEKGKDVELRCDPISGHTALYWYRQSLGQGLEFLIYFQGNSAPDKSGLPSDRFSAERTGGSVSTLTIQRTQQEDSAVYLCASSLVSGTYQPQHFGDGTRLSIL.

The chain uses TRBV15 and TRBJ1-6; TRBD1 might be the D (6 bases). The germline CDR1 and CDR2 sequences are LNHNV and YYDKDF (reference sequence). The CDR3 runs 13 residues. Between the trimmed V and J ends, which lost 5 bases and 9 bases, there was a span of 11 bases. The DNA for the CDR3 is TGTGCCACCAGCTCCAGGGGCATTTCACCCCTCCACTTT. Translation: CATSSRGISPLHF.

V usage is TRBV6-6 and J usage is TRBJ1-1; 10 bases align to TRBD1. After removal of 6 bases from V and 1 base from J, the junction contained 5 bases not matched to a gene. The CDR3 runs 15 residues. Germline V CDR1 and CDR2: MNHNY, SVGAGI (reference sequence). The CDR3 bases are TGTGCCAGCAGCTGGACAGGGGGAAGGAACACTGAAGCTTTCTTT. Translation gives CASSWTGGRNTEAFF.